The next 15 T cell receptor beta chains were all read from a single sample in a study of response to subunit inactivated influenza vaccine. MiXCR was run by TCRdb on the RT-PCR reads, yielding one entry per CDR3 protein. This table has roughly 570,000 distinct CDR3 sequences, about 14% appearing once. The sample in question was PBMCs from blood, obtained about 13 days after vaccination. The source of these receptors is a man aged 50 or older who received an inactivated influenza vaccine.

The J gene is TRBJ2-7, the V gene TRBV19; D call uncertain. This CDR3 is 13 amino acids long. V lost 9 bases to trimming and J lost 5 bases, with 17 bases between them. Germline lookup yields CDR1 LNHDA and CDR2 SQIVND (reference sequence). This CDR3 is CARPGRKGDEQYF. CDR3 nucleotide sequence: TGTGCCAGGCCCGGAAGAAAGGGCGACGAGCAGTACTTC.

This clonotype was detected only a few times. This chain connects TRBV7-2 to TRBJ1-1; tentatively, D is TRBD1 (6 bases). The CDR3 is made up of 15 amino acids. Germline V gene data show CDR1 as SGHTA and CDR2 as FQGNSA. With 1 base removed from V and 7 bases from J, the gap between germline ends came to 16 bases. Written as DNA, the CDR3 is TGTGCCAGCAGCTTAGATGCGGGGGCGGATAGTGAAGCTTTCTTT. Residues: CASSLDAGADSEAFF.

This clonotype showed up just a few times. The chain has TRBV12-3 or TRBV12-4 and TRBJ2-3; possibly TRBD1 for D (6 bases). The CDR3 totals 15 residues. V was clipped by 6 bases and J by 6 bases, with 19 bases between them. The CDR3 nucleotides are TGTGCCAGCAGCCCCCAACTACTCCAGGGGGATACGCAGTATTTT. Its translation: CASSPQLLQGDTQYF.

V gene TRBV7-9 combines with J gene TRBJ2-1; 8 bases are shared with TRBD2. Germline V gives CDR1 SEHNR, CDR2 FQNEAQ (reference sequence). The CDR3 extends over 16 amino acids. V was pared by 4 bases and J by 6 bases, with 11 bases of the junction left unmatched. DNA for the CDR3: TGTGCCAGCAGCTCCCAAAGAGGGACTAGTCCCAATGAGCAGTTCTTC. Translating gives CASSSQRGTSPNEQFF.

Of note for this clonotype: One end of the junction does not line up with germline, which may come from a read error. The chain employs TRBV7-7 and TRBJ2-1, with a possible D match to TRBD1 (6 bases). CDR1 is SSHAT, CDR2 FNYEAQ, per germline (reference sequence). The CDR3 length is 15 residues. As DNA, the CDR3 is TGTGCTAGCAGCTTAGGACAGCGGACATACAATGAGCAGTTCTTC. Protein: CASSLGQRTYNEQFF.

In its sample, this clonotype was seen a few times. The CDR3 region has the DNA TGTGCCAGCAGCTCAGCAACTTCAGGCACCGGGGAGCTGTTTTTT. Translation: CASSSATSGTGELFF. The V and J genes are TRBV12-3 or TRBV12-4 and TRBJ2-2; D gene unclear. The V end was cut by 6 bases, the J end by 4 bases, with 15 bases between. CDR3 length equals 15 residues.

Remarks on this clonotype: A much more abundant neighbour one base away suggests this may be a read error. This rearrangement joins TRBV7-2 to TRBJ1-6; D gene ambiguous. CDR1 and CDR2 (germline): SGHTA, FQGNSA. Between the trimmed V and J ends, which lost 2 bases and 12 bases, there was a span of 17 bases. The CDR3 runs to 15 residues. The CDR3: CASSLSGRIQEPLHF. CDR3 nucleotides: TGTGCCAGCAGCTTAAGTGGCAGGATCCAGGAACCCCTCCACTTT.

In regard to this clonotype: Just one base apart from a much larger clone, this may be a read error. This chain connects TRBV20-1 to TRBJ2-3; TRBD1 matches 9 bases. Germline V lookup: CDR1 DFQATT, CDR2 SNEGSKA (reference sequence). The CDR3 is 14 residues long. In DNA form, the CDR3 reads TGCAGAGCTAGCCGGGACAGGGTTCCAGATACGCAGTATTTT. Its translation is CRASRDRVPDTQYF.

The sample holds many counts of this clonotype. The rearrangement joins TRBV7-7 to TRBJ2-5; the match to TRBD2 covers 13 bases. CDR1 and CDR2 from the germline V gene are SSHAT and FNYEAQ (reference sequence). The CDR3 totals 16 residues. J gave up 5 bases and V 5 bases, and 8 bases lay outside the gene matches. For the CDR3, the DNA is TGTGCCAGCAGCCCCGCGACGACTAGCGGGAGGGAGACCCAGTACTTC. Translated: CASSPATTSGRETQYF.

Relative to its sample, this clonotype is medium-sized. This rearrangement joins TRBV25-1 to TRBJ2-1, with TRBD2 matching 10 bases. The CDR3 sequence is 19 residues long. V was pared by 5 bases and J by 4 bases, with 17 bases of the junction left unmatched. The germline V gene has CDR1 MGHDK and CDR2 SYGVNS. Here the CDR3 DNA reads TGTGCCAGCAGTTCCGTAGCGGGAGGCCCAGAGACCCCATACAATGAGCAGTTCTTC. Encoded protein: CASSSVAGGPETPYNEQFF.

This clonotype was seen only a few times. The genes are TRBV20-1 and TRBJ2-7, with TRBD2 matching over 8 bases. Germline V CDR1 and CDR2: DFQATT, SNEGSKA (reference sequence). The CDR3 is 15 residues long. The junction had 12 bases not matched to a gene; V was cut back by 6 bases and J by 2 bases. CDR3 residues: CSATSSQRGTYEQYF. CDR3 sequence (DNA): TGCAGTGCCACGAGCTCTCAGCGGGGGACCTACGAGCAGTACTTC.

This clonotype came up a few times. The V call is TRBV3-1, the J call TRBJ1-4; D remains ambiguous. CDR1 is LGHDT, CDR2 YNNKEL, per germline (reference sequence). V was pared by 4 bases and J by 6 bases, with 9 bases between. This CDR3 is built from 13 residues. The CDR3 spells CASSLDRDEKLFF. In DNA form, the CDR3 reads TGTGCCAGCAGCCTGGACCGAGATGAAAAACTGTTTTTT.

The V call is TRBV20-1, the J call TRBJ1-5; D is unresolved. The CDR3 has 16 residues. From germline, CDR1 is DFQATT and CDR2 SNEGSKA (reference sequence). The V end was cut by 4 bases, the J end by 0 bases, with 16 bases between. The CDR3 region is CSAIPGSLYSNQPQHF. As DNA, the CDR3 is TGCAGTGCTATCCCGGGTTCGCTCTATAGCAATCAGCCCCAGCATTTT.

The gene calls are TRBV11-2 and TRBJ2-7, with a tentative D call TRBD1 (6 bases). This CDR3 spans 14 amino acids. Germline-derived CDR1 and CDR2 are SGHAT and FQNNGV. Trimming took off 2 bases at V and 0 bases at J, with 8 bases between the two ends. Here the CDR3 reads CASSLQGFSYEQYF. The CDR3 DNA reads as TGTGCCAGCAGCTTACAGGGGTTCTCCTACGAGCAGTACTTC.

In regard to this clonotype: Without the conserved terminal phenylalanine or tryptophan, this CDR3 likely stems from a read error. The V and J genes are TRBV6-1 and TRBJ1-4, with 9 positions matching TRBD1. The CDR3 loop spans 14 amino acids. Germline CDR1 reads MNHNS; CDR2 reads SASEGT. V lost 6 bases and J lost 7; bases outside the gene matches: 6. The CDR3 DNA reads TGTGCCAGCAGGCGACAGGGGGATGGTGAAAAACTGTTTCTT. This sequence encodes CASRRQGDGEKLFL.